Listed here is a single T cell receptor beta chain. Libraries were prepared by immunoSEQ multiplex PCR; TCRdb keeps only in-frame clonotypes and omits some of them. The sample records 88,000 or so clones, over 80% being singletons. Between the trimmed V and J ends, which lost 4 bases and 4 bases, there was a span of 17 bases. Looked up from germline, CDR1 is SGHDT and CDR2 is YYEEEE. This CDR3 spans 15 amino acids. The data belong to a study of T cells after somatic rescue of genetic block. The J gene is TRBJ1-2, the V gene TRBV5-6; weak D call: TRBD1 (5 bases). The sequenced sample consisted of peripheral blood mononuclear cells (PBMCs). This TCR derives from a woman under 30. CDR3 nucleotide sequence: TGTGCCAGCAGCCTAACTCTAGACAGACGCTATGGCTACACCTTC. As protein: CASSLTLDRRYGYTF.